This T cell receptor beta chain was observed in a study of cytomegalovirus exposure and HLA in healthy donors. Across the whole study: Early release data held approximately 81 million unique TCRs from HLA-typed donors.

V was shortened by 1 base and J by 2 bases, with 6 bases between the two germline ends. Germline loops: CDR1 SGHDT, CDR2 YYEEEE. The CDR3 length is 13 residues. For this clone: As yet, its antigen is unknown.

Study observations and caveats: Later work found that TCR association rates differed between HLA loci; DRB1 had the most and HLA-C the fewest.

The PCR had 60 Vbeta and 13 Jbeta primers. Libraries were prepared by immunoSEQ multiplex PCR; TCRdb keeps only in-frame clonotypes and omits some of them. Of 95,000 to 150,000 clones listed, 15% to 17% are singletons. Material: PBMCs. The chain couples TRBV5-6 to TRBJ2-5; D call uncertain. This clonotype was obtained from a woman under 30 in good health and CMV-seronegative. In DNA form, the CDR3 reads TGTGCCAGCAGCTTGCTACAGCAAGAGACCCAGTACTTC. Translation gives CASSLLQQETQYF.